These 5 T cell receptor beta chains share one sample of origin, sequenced in a study of T cell responses to AZD1222 COVID-19 vaccine. The assay was immunoSEQ multiplex PCR, and TCRdb's table has in-frame clones only and misses some. The repertoire holds nearly 110,000 clones, with roughly 90% as singletons. The starting material was peripheral blood, obtained on day 0 of AZD1222 vaccination. Receptors were obtained from an adult in good health.

The J gene is TRBJ2-3, the V gene TRBV18; perhaps TRBD2 as D (6 bases). The V gene's germline CDR1 is KGHSH and CDR2 LQKENI. CDR3 length equals 16 residues. Trimming cost V 0 bases and J 4 bases, with 14 bases left between them. The CDR3 sequence: CASSPPGGSRADTQYF. CDR3 sequence (DNA): TGTGCCAGCTCACCACCTGGGGGGAGTAGGGCAGATACGCAGTATTTT.

This clone was found once. The chain is built from TRBV28 and TRBJ1-1; no clear D gene. This CDR3 contains 15 residues. The V end lost 4 bases, the J end lost 0 bases, and 12 bases lay between the germline ends. Per germline, CDR1 MDHEN and CDR2 SYDVKM. Written as DNA, the CDR3 is TGTGCCAGCAGTTCAGCTACGAGCATGAACACTGAAGCTTTCTTT. Its translation: CASSSATSMNTEAFF.

This sequence joins TRBV7-8 and TRBJ1-1; 10 bases align to TRBD1. CDR1 is SGHVS and CDR2 is FQNEAQ in the germline V gene. The CDR3 spans 18 residues. V lost 2 bases and J lost 1; bases outside the gene matches: 10. In nucleotides, the CDR3 is TGTGCCAGCAGCTTACTTTCGACAGGGGGCGCGGGGAACACTGAAGCTTTCTTT. Residues: CASSLLSTGGAGNTEAFF.

The V call is TRBV19, the J call TRBJ2-7; a weak D match, TRBD1 (6 bases). Germline CDR1 is LNHDA and CDR2 is SQIVND (reference sequence). Trimming shortened V by 3 bases and J by 0 bases, and 9 bases separated the two germline ends. The CDR3 runs to 14 residues. Here the CDR3 DNA reads TGTGCCAGTAGTATTCGGGACACCTCCTACGAGCAGTACTTC. Translating it yields CASSIRDTSYEQYF.

The J gene is TRBJ1-1, the V gene TRBV4-3; perhaps TRBD1 as D (5 bases). V was clipped by 4 bases and J by 1 base, with 10 bases between them. Germline V gives CDR1 LGHNA, CDR2 YSLEER. The CDR3 sequence is 14 residues long. The CDR3 sequence is CASSRNRPNTEAFF. CDR3 nucleotides: TGCGCCAGCAGCCGAAACAGGCCGAACACTGAAGCTTTCTTT.